The rows below give T cell receptor beta chains drawn from one sample of a study of PD-1 blockade in classical Hodgkin lymphoma. Sequencing used immunoSEQ multiplex PCR; TCRdb keeps in-frame clones, though not all of them. The top ten clones hold 9.5% to 13% of a sample with about 9,900 clones, around 68% of them seen once. The sample consisted of CD8+ T cells from blood, taken before the fourth cycle of nivolumab. These receptor sequences come from a human donor with classical Hodgkin lymphoma. Each CDR3 is given without its conserved first and last residue.

>TRBJ2-3|TRBV5-8
ASSRDREFDDTQY
>TRBJ1-2|TRBV27
ASFERGDGYT
>TRBJ2-1|TRBV4-1
ASSPVGDSPYNEQF
>TRBJ1-4|TRBV2
ASRRSRDLEKLF
>TRBJ2-1|TRBV2
ASKPYSSYNEQF
>TRBJ2-1|TRBV27
ASRQGVVEQF
>TRBJ1-2|TRBV29-1
SVLDRYYGYT
>TRBJ1-4|TRBV5-6
ASSLVLDEKLF
>TRBJ2-1|TRBV7-6
ASSLGTGGINEQF
>TRBJ1-4|TRBV18
ASSPIDAINEKLF
>TRBJ2-1|TRBV7-9
ASSLSGGEVDEQF
>TRBJ1-2|TRBV28
ASSPGFFYGYT
>TRBJ2-7|TRBV6-6
ASSYDYEQY
>TRBJ2-3|TRBV9
ASSAEGTDTDTQY
>TRBJ1-1|TRBV19
ASRFPGQGYEAF
>TRBJ1-2|TRBV18
ASSPPGRTNYGYT
>TRBJ1-1|TRBV28
ASSSPKTENTEAF
>TRBJ1-1|TRBV6-6
ASSYGEGTEAF
>TRBJ1-2|TRBV6-1
ASSEIDRGYYGYT
>TRBJ2-7|TRBV12-5
ASGLGPSYEQY
>TRBJ2-5|TRBV28
ASSLWGLAGAETQY
>TRBJ1-5|TRBV5-1
ASSLYEGRNQPQH
>TRBJ2-5|TRBV7-8
ASSGGRETQY
>TRBJ2-7|TRBV5-1
ASSHGPESH
>TRBJ1-1|TRBV27
ASSLSVNTEAF
>TRBJ2-1|TRBV13
ASSFTGGAYNEQF
>TRBJ2-1|TRBV20-1
SAVWYSEQF
>TRBJ1-2|TRBV4-1
ASSLGSGGTGGYT
>TRBJ2-7|TRBV6-5
ASSYSRTGTYEQY
>TRBJ2-2|TRBV19
ASSERPPLADLNTGELF
>TRBJ2-7|TRBV10-3
ATRLAGEAYEQY
>TRBJ2-5|TRBV7-9
ASSLGLDKGETQY
>TRBJ1-1|TRBV6-5
ASRRSREAF
>TRBJ2-2|TRBV28
ASSPPGLALTGELF
>TRBJ1-2|TRBV4-3
ASSPLGVAYGYT
>TRBJ2-1|TRBV7-3
ASSPSGRNEQF
>TRBJ2-1|TRBV4-2
ASSPGLAGAQNPYNEQF
>TRBJ2-3|TRBV5-1
ASSSSTDTQY
>TRBJ2-5|TRBV7-9
ASSLEMGTQETQY
>TRBJ1-3|TRBV9
ASRAQGPGNTIY
>TRBJ1-5|TRBV6-6
ASSTRGEVKPQH
>TRBJ2-7|TRBV9
ASSPEGGVGEQY
>TRBJ2-5|TRBV15
ATSRTGTQETQY
>TRBJ1-1|TRBV15
ATSRDLAGGLNTEAF
>TRBJ1-2|TRBV4-1
ASSQDHGYNDGYT
>TRBJ2-7|TRBV11-3
ASSSRDSYEQY
>TRBJ1-1|TRBV11-2
ASSLVAQGNLLNTEAF
>TRBJ2-7|TRBV4-3
ASSYSGGALYEQY
>TRBJ2-7|TRBV6-5
ASSYSGSGSGYEQY
>TRBJ2-7|TRBV27
ASSLVPSYEQY
>TRBJ1-2|TRBV5-6
ASSLELLTGYGYT
>TRBJ2-2|TRBV6-6
ASSYLRQTGELF
>TRBJ2-1|TRBV9
ASSVGTYEQF
>TRBJ1-2|TRBV7-2
ASSLESQTTNYGYT